The 11 T cell receptor beta chains presented below share a single source sample, sequenced in a study of neoadjuvant nivolumab and ipilimumab in lung cancer. Sequencing was performed with immunoSEQ multiplex PCR; in TCRdb, only in-frame clones are kept and a portion is missing. The sample records 10,000 or so clones, around 77% being singletons. The starting material was tumor tissue, obtained after neoadjuvant nivolumab, alone or with ipilimumab, at or shortly before surgery. The receptor source for this set is an adult with non-small cell lung cancer.

The V and J genes are TRBV2 and TRBJ2-7; 7 nucleotides align to TRBD1. Germline CDR1 reads SNHLY; CDR2 reads FYNNEI. This CDR3 has 15 amino acids. V lost 3 bases and J lost 4; bases outside the gene matches: 9. DNA for the CDR3: TGTGCCAGCAGTGAGGGACAGAATGTGGGGTACGAGCAGTACTTC. Translated: CASSEGQNVGYEQYF.

The chain carries TRBV7-2 and TRBJ2-7, with unresolved D. V was trimmed by 3 bases and J by 2 bases, leaving 11 bases between them. Germline V lookup: CDR1 SGHTA, CDR2 FQGNSA. The CDR3 extends over 14 amino acids. Written as DNA, the CDR3 is TGTGCCAGCAGCTTCGGACCCGAGACCTACGAGCAGTACTTC. The encoded protein is CASSFGPETYEQYF.

The V gene is TRBV30, the J gene TRBJ1-2, with 8 bases matching TRBD1. V shed 4 bases and J 8 bases; nucleotides not matched to a gene: 12. From germline, CDR1 is GTSNPN and CDR2 SVGIG (reference sequence). This CDR3 has 14 residues. The CDR3: CAWTLTLGTGGYTF. In DNA form, the CDR3 reads TGTGCCTGGACCTTGACCCTCGGGACAGGCGGCTACACCTTC. Full variable domain (missing parts from reference TRBV30 and TRBJ1-2): SQTIHQWPATLVQPVGSPLSLECTVEGTSNPNLYWYRQAAGRGLQLLFYSVGIGQISSEVPQNLSASRPQDRQFILSSKKLLLSDSGFYLCAWTLTLGTGGYTFGSGTRLTVV.

The chain uses TRBV7-9 and TRBJ2-5; D remains unclear. The ends were cut back, 5 bases at V and 5 bases at J, with 6 bases in the middle. This CDR3 contains 11 residues. Germline lookup yields CDR1 SEHNR and CDR2 FQNEAQ (reference sequence). DNA for the CDR3: TGTGCCAGCAGCCGAACGGAGACCCAGTACTTC. This codes for CASSRTETQYF. Filled out from reference TRBV7-9 and TRBJ2-5, the complete variable domain reads DTGVSQNPRHKITKRGQNVTFRCDPISEHNRLYWYRQTLGQGPEFLTYFQNEAQLEKSRLLSDRFSAERPKGSFSTLEIQRTEQGDSAMYLCASSRTETQYFGPGTRLLVL.

This clone came up a few times. CDR3 protein: CASSLERNTEAFF. The CDR3 nucleotides read TGTGCCAGCAGCTTAGAGAGGAACACTGAAGCTTTCTTT. V and J are TRBV7-7 and TRBJ1-1; unclear D gene. V was shortened by 1 base and J by 1 base, with 4 bases between the two germline ends. The CDR3 extends over 13 amino acids. Germline V lookup: CDR1 SSHAT, CDR2 FNYEAQ (reference sequence).

J is TRBJ2-7 and V is TRBV6-6; TRBD1 aligns across 10 bases. The germline V gene encodes CDR1 MNHNY and CDR2 SVGAGI (reference sequence). J was trimmed by 6 bases and V by 5 bases; bases with no gene match: 1. The CDR3 extends over 12 amino acids. This CDR3 is CASSDRGREQYF. CDR3 coding DNA: TGTGCCAGCAGTGACAGGGGGCGCGAGCAGTACTTC.

The chain is built from TRBV4-3 and TRBJ2-7, with TRBD2 matching over 7 bases. The germline V gene encodes CDR1 LGHNA and CDR2 YSLEER. The CDR3 is 14 amino acids. The trim removed 6 bases at V and 4 bases at J, leaving 9 bases unmatched. The CDR3 reads CASSMGEGRYEQYF. The CDR3 DNA is TGCGCCAGCAGTATGGGGGAGGGCCGGTACGAGCAGTACTTC.

J is TRBJ2-7 and V is TRBV5-1; D is unresolved. CDR3 size: 13 residues. Trimming took off 0 bases at V and 3 bases at J, with 7 bases between the two ends. The germline gives CDR1 SGHRS, CDR2 YFSETQ. The CDR3 loop reads CASSLEGIYEQYF. CDR3 nucleotides: TGCGCCAGCAGCTTGGAAGGGATCTACGAGCAGTACTTC.

The chain links TRBV5-1 to TRBJ2-7, with 13 bases lining up with TRBD2. After removal of 4 bases from V and 0 bases from J, the junction contained 7 bases not matched to a gene. This CDR3 has 17 amino acids. Germline values: CDR1 SGHRS, CDR2 YFSETQ. CDR3 nucleotide sequence: TGCGCCAGCAGCAGGGGACTAGCGGGGCTGCCCTCCTACGAGCAGTACTTC. Its translation is CASSRGLAGLPSYEQYF.

This rearrangement joins TRBV11-2 to TRBJ2-1; 10 bases align to TRBD2. The V and J ends lost 0 bases and 6 bases, in that order; junction bases with no gene match: 14. The CDR3 consists of 19 residues. Germline-derived CDR1 and CDR2 are SGHAT and FQNNGV. CDR3 sequence: CASSLDLASGSIQGNEQFF. The CDR3, as DNA: TGTGCCAGCAGCTTAGATCTGGCTAGCGGGAGTATCCAAGGCAATGAGCAGTTCTTC. Full variable domain (rest looked up from reference TRBV11-2 and TRBJ2-1): EAGVAQSPRYKIIEKRQSVAFWCNPISGHATLYWYQQILGQGPKLLIQFQNNGVVDDSQLPKDRFSAERLKGVDSTLKIQPAKLEDSAVYLCASSLDLASGSIQGNEQFFGPGTRLTVL.

The genes are TRBV9 and TRBJ1-1, with unresolved D. Germline CDR1 reads SGDLS; CDR2 reads YYNGEE. This CDR3 is built from 13 residues. V lost 2 bases, J lost 1 base, and 6 bases lay in between. CDR3: CASSVLGNTEAFF. Written as DNA, the CDR3 is TGTGCCAGCAGCGTCCTCGGGAACACTGAAGCTTTCTTT.